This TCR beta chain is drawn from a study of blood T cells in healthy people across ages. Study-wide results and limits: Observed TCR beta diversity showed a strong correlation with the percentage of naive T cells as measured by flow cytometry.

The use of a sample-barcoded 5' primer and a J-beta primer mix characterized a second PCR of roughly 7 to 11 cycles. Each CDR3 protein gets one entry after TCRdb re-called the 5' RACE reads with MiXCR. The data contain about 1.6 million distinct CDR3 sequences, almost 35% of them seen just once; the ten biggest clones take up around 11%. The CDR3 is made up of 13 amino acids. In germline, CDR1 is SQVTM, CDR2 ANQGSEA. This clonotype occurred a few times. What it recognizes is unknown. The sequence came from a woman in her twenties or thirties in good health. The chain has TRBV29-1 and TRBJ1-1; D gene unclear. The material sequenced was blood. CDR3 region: CSASRNTDTEAFF. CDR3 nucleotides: TGCAGTGCTTCAAGGAATACGGACACTGAAGCTTTCTTT.